This T cell receptor beta chain was recovered during a study of T cell changes during pregnancy in multiple sclerosis (dated by TCRdb to between 2019 and 2020). Study-wide context: The study looked at changes in the T cell repertoire across pregnancy in women with multiple sclerosis.

In the case of this clone: The target of this receptor is not known. Base-call qualities are not available, and no considerably larger clone is one nucleotide away.

The library came from the immunoSEQ multiplex PCR assay. In TCRdb, the immuneACCESS table is reduced to in-frame sequences with V and J assigned. These tables do not hold every clone; where another copy was compared, an unresolved V gene accounts for under half, and the others remain unexplained. The sample table holds approximately 99,000 clones, of which approximately 90% were seen once. The ten largest clones capture around 0.76% of the sample. The V and J ends are trimmed by 2 bases and 8 bases, leaving 13 bases between them. CDR1 and CDR2, looked up from the germline V gene, are SGHRS and YFSETQ. Inclusive of the bounding cysteine and phenylalanine, the CDR3 is 13 residues long. Just the 39-base CDR3 DNA is kept, in frame starting at base 1.

This TCR was sampled from a female donor in good health, enrolled as a control in a pregnancy study. The chain is made from TRBV5-1 and TRBJ1-2; a weak D assignment points to TRBD1 (6 bases agree). Sequences were derived from peripheral blood, sampled in the second trimester of pregnancy. The CDR3 here reads CASSFNRENGYTF. The nucleotide sequence is TGCGCCAGCAGCTTCAACAGGGAAAACGGCTACACCTTC.